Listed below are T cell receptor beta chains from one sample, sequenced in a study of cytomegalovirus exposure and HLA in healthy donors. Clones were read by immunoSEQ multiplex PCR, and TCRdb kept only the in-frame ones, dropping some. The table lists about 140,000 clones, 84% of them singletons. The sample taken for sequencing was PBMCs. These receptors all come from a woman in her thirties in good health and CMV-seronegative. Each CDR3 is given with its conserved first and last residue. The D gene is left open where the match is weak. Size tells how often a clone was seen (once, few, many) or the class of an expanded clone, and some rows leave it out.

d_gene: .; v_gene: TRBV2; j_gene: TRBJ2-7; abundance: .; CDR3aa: CASSDLGSSYEQYF; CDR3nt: TGTGCCAGCAGTGATTTGGGGAGCTCCTACGAGCAGTACTTC
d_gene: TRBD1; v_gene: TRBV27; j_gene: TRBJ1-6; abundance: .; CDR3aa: CASSYKHRDRNNSPLHF; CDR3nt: TGTGCCAGCAGTTATAAACACCGGGACAGAAATAATTCACCCCTCCACTTT
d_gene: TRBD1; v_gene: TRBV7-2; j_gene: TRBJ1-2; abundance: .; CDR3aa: CASRATGGNYGYTF; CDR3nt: TGTGCCAGCCGGGCGACAGGGGGCAACTATGGCTACACCTTC
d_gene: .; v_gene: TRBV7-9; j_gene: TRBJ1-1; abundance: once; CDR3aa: CASSLRLPNTEAFF; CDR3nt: TGTGCCAGCAGCTTGAGGCTTCCGAACACTGAAGCTTTCTTT
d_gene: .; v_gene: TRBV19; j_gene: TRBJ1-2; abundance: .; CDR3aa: CASRDNTFIGGYTF; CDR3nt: TGTGCCAGTAGGGACAACACCTTCATTGGAGGCTACACCTTC
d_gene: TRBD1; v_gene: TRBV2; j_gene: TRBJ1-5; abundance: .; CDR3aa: CASKGQGGNQPQHF; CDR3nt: TGTGCCAGCAAGGGACAGGGGGGCAATCAGCCCCAGCATTTT
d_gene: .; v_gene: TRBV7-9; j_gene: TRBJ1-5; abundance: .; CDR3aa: CASSLEGFGNQPQHF; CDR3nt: TGTGCCAGCAGCTTGGAGGGGTTCGGCAATCAGCCCCAGCATTTT
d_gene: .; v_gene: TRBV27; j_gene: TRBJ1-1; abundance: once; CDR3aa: CASSFGGGNTEAFF; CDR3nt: TGTGCCAGCAGTTTCGGGGGAGGGAACACTGAAGCTTTCTTT
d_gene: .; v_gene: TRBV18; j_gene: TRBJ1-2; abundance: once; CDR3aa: CASSPPDSGPWFNYGYTF; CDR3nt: TGTGCCAGCTCACCACCGGACAGCGGCCCATGGTTCAACTATGGCTACACCTTC
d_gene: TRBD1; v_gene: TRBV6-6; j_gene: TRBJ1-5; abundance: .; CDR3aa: CASRNGQVGSNQPQHF; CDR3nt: TGTGCCAGCAGGAACGGACAGGTCGGTAGCAATCAGCCCCAGCATTTT
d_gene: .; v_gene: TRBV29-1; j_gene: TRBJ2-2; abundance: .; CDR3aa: CSVSAVQGMNTGELFF; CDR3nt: TGCAGCGTCTCGGCAGTTCAGGGAATGAACACCGGGGAGCTGTTTTTT
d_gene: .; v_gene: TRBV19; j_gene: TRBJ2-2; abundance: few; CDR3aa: CASADYPGELFF; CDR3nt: TGTGCCAGCGCTGACTACCCCGGGGAGCTGTTTTTT
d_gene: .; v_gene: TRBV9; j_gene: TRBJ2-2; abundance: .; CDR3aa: CASSVGLGAKNTGELFF; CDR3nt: TGTGCCAGCAGCGTAGGACTTGGGGCTAAGAACACCGGGGAGCTGTTTTTT
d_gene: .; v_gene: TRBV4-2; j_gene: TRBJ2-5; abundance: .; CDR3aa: CASSQSGGAQETQYF; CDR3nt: TGTGCCAGCAGCCAAAGTGGGGGGGCCCAGGAGACCCAGTACTTC
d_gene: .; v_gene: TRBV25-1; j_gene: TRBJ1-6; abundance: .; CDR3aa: CASSRDKDNSPLHF; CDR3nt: TGTGCCAGCAGTCGGGACAAGGATAATTCACCCCTCCACTTT
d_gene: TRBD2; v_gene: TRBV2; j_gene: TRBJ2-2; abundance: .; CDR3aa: CASRGGLADTGELFF; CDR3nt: TGTGCCAGCAGAGGCGGACTAGCGGACACCGGGGAGCTGTTTTTT
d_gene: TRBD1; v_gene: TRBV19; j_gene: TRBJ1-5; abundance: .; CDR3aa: CASTEDRVGQPQHF; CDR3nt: TGTGCCAGTACCGAGGACAGGGTGGGACAGCCCCAGCATTTT
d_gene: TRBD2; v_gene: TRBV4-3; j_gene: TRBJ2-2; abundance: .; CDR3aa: CASSQRGGTNTGELFF; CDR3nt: TGCGCCAGCAGCCAACGGGGAGGGACGAACACCGGGGAGCTGTTTTTT
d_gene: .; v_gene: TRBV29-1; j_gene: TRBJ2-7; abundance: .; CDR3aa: CSVALTSEQYF; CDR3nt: TGCAGCGTTGCTTTGACTTCAGAGCAGTACTTC
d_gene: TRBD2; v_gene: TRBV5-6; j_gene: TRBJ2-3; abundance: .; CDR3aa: CASSLASSGGALTQYF; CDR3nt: TGTGCCAGCAGCTTGGCGTCTAGCGGGGGGGCACTTACGCAGTATTTT
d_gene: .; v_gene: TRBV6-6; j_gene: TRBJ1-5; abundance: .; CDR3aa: CASSYSGEGNQPQHF; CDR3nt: TGTGCCAGCAGTTACTCCGGGGAAGGCAATCAGCCCCAGCATTTT
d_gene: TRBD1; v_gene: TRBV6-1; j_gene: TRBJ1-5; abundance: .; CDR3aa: CASSPTGFNQPQHF; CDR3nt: TGTGCCAGCAGCCCGACAGGGTTCAATCAGCCCCAGCATTTT
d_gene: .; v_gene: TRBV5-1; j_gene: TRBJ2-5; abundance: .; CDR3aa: CASSLNGVGSQETQYF; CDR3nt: TGCGCCAGCAGCTTGAACGGGGTCGGCAGCCAAGAGACCCAGTACTTC